These T cell receptor beta chains were read from a single sample in a study of blood T cell repertoires in COVID-19. The protocol was immunoSEQ multiplex PCR, while the TCRdb copy is restricted to in-frame clones and leaves out a portion. The table lists more than 350,000 clones, approximately 88% of them singletons. Sample: peripheral blood. The receptors originated from a woman in her 30s with COVID-19, enrolled during active disease. Both conserved end residues are part of each CDR3. The D gene is left open where the match is weak. Where a row states a size, it is once, few, many or the class of an expanded clone; other rows omit it.

d_call: .; clone_size: .; v_call: TRBV14; j_call: TRBJ1-2; cdr3_nt: TGTGCCAGCAGCCTTTTTTACAGGGATGGCTACACCTTC; cdr3_aa: CASSLFYRDGYTF
d_call: .; clone_size: .; v_call: TRBV3-1/TRBV3-2; j_call: TRBJ1-1; cdr3_nt: TGTGCCAGCAGCCAGGGGGCGAACACTGAAGCTTTCTTT; cdr3_aa: CASSQGANTEAFF
d_call: TRBD1; clone_size: .; v_call: TRBV27; j_call: TRBJ1-5; cdr3_nt: TGTGCCAGCAGTTGGACAGGGATAGGGACAAGCAATCAGCCCCAGCATTTT; cdr3_aa: CASSWTGIGTSNQPQHF
d_call: .; clone_size: .; v_call: TRBV7-2; j_call: TRBJ2-3; cdr3_nt: TGTGCCAGCAGCGTCCGGGGTGGCCAAGGCGCAGATACGCAGTATTTT; cdr3_aa: CASSVRGGQGADTQYF
d_call: TRBD1; clone_size: .; v_call: TRBV28; j_call: TRBJ1-2; cdr3_nt: TGTGCCAGCAGTTCGGGACAGGGGCTTCCCCATGCCTTC; cdr3_aa: CASSSGQGLPHAF
d_call: TRBD2; clone_size: once; v_call: TRBV5-1; j_call: TRBJ2-1; cdr3_nt: TGCGCCAGCAGCTTGGAGGGACTAGCGAATCATGAGCAGTTCTTC; cdr3_aa: CASSLEGLANHEQFF
d_call: .; clone_size: .; v_call: TRBV11-2; j_call: TRBJ2-1; cdr3_nt: TGTGCCAGCAGCTTAGGTCCCAGGGCCGCAAAATACAATGAGCAGTTCTTC; cdr3_aa: CASSLGPRAAKYNEQFF
d_call: .; clone_size: .; v_call: TRBV14; j_call: TRBJ1-4; cdr3_nt: TGTGCCAGCAGCCAAGTCCCGAGTGAAAAACTGTTTTTT; cdr3_aa: CASSQVPSEKLFF
d_call: .; clone_size: once; v_call: TRBV5-1; j_call: TRBJ2-5; cdr3_nt: TGCGCCAGCAGCTTGGGACAGGTCAGGGAGACCCAGTACTTC; cdr3_aa: CASSLGQVRETQYF
d_call: .; clone_size: .; v_call: TRBV10-2; j_call: TRBJ1-3; cdr3_nt: TGCGCCAGCAGGGCGGCTAGGCGCTCTGGAAACACCATATATTTT; cdr3_aa: CASRAARRSGNTIYF
d_call: .; clone_size: .; v_call: TRBV27; j_call: TRBJ1-2; cdr3_nt: TGTGCCAGCAGTTTTGGAGCAGGGGACTATGGCTACACCTTC; cdr3_aa: CASSFGAGDYGYTF
d_call: .; clone_size: .; v_call: TRBV2; j_call: TRBJ1-6; cdr3_nt: TGTGCCAGCAGCCAGGGTGCTCCGGATAATTCACCCCTCCACTTT; cdr3_aa: CASSQGAPDNSPLHF
d_call: .; clone_size: once; v_call: TRBV9; j_call: TRBJ1-1; cdr3_nt: TGTGCCAGCAGCGTAGACAGGGCGGCGGCTGAAGCTTTCTTT; cdr3_aa: CASSVDRAAAEAFF
d_call: TRBD1; clone_size: .; v_call: TRBV7-2; j_call: TRBJ1-1; cdr3_nt: TGTGCCAGCAGCTTAGTGCAGGGGGGCACTGAAGCTTTCTTT; cdr3_aa: CASSLVQGGTEAFF
d_call: TRBD2; clone_size: .; v_call: TRBV6-2/TRBV6-3; j_call: TRBJ2-1; cdr3_nt: TGTGCCAGCAGCCTAGCGGGACTTTCGTACAATGAGCAGTTCTTC; cdr3_aa: CASSLAGLSYNEQFF
d_call: TRBD1; clone_size: .; v_call: TRBV4-2; j_call: TRBJ1-2; cdr3_nt: TGTGCCAGCAGCCAAGATAAGGGGTCAGGGGGCGACTATGGCTACACCTTC; cdr3_aa: CASSQDKGSGGDYGYTF
d_call: .; clone_size: .; v_call: TRBV5-1; j_call: TRBJ2-2; cdr3_nt: TGCGCCAGCAGCTTTGTCAGGGGTGAGAACACCGGGGAGCTGTTTTTT; cdr3_aa: CASSFVRGENTGELFF
d_call: .; clone_size: .; v_call: TRBV18; j_call: TRBJ1-3; cdr3_nt: TGTGCCAGCTCACCTGGGGGGACTGGAAACACCATATATTTT; cdr3_aa: CASSPGGTGNTIYF
d_call: TRBD2; clone_size: .; v_call: TRBV27; j_call: TRBJ2-1; cdr3_nt: TGTGCCAGCCGAAGGACCCCTAGCGGGCAAGGCGGGGATGAGCAGTTCTTC; cdr3_aa: CASRRTPSGQGGDEQFF
d_call: TRBD1; clone_size: .; v_call: TRBV6-1; j_call: TRBJ2-3; cdr3_nt: TGTGCCAGCCGTGACAGGGCCAGAGCAGATACGCAGTATTTT; cdr3_aa: CASRDRARADTQYF
d_call: TRBD2; clone_size: .; v_call: TRBV6-2/TRBV6-3; j_call: TRBJ2-1; cdr3_nt: TGTGCCAGCAGTTTACCTAGCGGCCCCTACAATGAGCAGTTCTTC; cdr3_aa: CASSLPSGPYNEQFF
d_call: TRBD2; clone_size: .; v_call: TRBV19; j_call: TRBJ2-2; cdr3_nt: TGTGCCAGTAGTCCGGGACTAGCGGGATCCGGGGAGCTGTTTTTT; cdr3_aa: CASSPGLAGSGELFF
d_call: .; clone_size: .; v_call: TRBV6-5; j_call: TRBJ2-3; cdr3_nt: TGTGCCAGCACTACCCCCGATGAGTCAGATACGCAGTATTTT; cdr3_aa: CASTTPDESDTQYF
d_call: .; clone_size: .; v_call: TRBV27; j_call: TRBJ2-5; cdr3_nt: TGTGCCAGCAGTCCCACAGCACAAGAGACCCAGTACTTC; cdr3_aa: CASSPTAQETQYF
d_call: .; clone_size: .; v_call: TRBV10-2; j_call: TRBJ1-2; cdr3_nt: TGCGCCAGCAGTAGGCCGTCGACAGATTTCCGAGCTAACTATGGCTACACCTTC; cdr3_aa: CASSRPSTDFRANYGYTF
d_call: TRBD1; clone_size: few; v_call: TRBV28; j_call: TRBJ2-3; cdr3_nt: TGTGCCAGCAGCACACCTACACGCCAGGGGGCAGATACGCAGTATTTT; cdr3_aa: CASSTPTRQGADTQYF
d_call: TRBD2; clone_size: .; v_call: TRBV20-1; j_call: TRBJ2-3; cdr3_nt: TGCAGTGCTAGTACACAGGTTTGGACTAGCGGTACACGTGGCACAGATACGCAGTATTTT; cdr3_aa: CSASTQVWTSGTRGTDTQYF
d_call: .; clone_size: .; v_call: TRBV5-1; j_call: TRBJ2-3; cdr3_nt: TGCGCCAGCAGCTCCGACAGGCCAACAGATACGCAGTATTTT; cdr3_aa: CASSSDRPTDTQYF
d_call: TRBD1; clone_size: .; v_call: TRBV13; j_call: TRBJ1-1; cdr3_nt: TGTGCCAGCAGCTCCGGACAGGGCACTGAAGCTTTCTTT; cdr3_aa: CASSSGQGTEAFF
d_call: .; clone_size: .; v_call: TRBV5-1; j_call: TRBJ1-2; cdr3_nt: TGCGCCAGCAGCTGGGCCGGGACTGCCTATGGCTACACCTTC; cdr3_aa: CASSWAGTAYGYTF
d_call: TRBD1; clone_size: once; v_call: TRBV5-1; j_call: TRBJ1-1; cdr3_nt: TGCGCCAGCAGCTTGTACAGGGGGAACACTGAAGCTTTCTTT; cdr3_aa: CASSLYRGNTEAFF